Below, one T cell receptor (beta chain) is given with its context. The target antigen is unknown. This specimen belongs to a study of post-analysis software for immune sequencing data. Notes on the study in general: Several TRBV segments, TRBV5-6, TRBV5-1 and TRBV20-1 among them, were found more frequent in patients than controls. Same-batch preparations were strongly co-clustered by F measure. For normalized Chao1 diversity, multiple sclerosis patients scored significantly lower than controls did.

V lost 7 bases to trimming and J lost 2 bases; unmatched junction nucleotides: 11. The germline gives CDR1 SQVTM, CDR2 ANQGSEA. CDR3 length: 14 residues. TCR beta cDNA libraries had unique molecular identifiers. The authors obtained roughly 0.5 million cDNA molecules from approximately 1 to 10 million T cells. TCRdb recomputed calls from the PCR reads with MiXCR, one row per CDR3 protein. The sample shows around 400,000 distinct CDR3 sequences, 39% of them seen only once. The material sequenced was blood. The clonotype comes from a girl aged 2 to 10 with multiple sclerosis. The chain links TRBV29-1 to TRBJ2-7, with 7 bases that match TRBD2. Here the CDR3 reads CSAAGGSGAYEQYF. In DNA, the CDR3 is TGCAGCGCAGCCGGCGGGAGTGGTGCCTACGAGCAGTACTTC.